Included here is one T cell receptor beta chain sequence, with context. No antigen is known for it. The data stem from a study of cytomegalovirus exposure and HLA in healthy donors. Study-level background: Early on, a data release was issued that held 80 million or so unique TCRs from HLA-typed donors. Findings and limits, study-wide: Later analysis associated a missense DCLRE1C variant with TCR beta V- and J-gene trimming.

PCR was performed using 60 Vbeta and 13 Jbeta primers. TCRdb keeps only in-frame clones here, not all; method: immunoSEQ multiplex PCR. Of some 140,000 clones in the sample, around 80% were seen once. Deletions cut 6 bases from V and 0 bases from J, with 11 bases between. Germline-derived CDR1 and CDR2 are MNHEY and SMNVEV (reference sequence). The CDR3 is 14 amino acids. Among the donors, all were healthy bone marrow donors. Material: PBMCs. This receptor was obtained from a woman in her thirties or forties in good health and CMV-seropositive. The chain recombines TRBV27 with TRBJ1-2, with D unclear. This CDR3 is CASRSRVSNYGYTF. The CDR3 DNA follows: TGTGCCAGCAGGAGTCGGGTCTCTAACTATGGCTACACCTTC.